The rows below give T cell receptor beta chains drawn from one sample of a study of blood T cell repertoires in COVID-19. TCRdb's table, derived via immunoSEQ multiplex PCR, lists solely in-frame clones and lacks some. The sample includes roughly 200,000 clones, approximately 86% of them seen just once. The sequencing sample was made of PBMCs or T cells enriched from blood (not recorded which). All receptors come from a woman younger than 45 who had been exposed to COVID-19. CDR3s include the opening cysteine and the closing phenylalanine or tryptophan. A D gene is named only where the DNA matches it firmly. Some rows have no size entry. The others give once, few or many, or a class for an expanded clone.

TRBV9,-,-,TRBJ2-7,CASSLTGSSYEQYF,TGTGCCAGCAGCCTCACGGGGAGCTCCTACGAGCAGTACTTC
TRBV10-1,TRBD1,-,TRBJ2-7,CASSPGTGGRRQYF,TGCGCCAGCAGTCCCGGGACAGGGGGCCGACGACAGTACTTC
TRBV10-3,TRBD1,-,TRBJ2-1,CAISEAPGQGAGEQFF,TGTGCCATCAGTGAGGCACCGGGACAGGGGGCAGGTGAGCAGTTCTTC
TRBV2,-,once,TRBJ1-5,CASNGGYSNQPQHF,TGTGCCAGCAACGGCGGATATAGCAATCAGCCCCAGCATTTT
TRBV6-5,TRBD1,-,TRBJ1-5,CASSYSGQGMNQPQHF,TGTGCCAGCAGTTACTCGGGACAGGGGATGAATCAGCCCCAGCATTTT
TRBV7-9,TRBD1,-,TRBJ1-6,CASGDRGQSPLHF,TGTGCCAGCGGGGACAGGGGGCAATCACCCCTCCACTTT
TRBV5-1,-,-,TRBJ2-7,CASSRQGPALDEQYF,TGCGCCAGCAGCCGTCAGGGGCCCGCTCTGGACGAGCAGTACTTC
TRBV15,-,-,TRBJ1-6,CATSRDAGRMGSPLHF,TGTGCCACCAGCAGAGATGCGGGCAGGATGGGATCACCCCTCCACTTT
TRBV19,-,-,TRBJ1-2,CASSERHTSGYTF,TGTGCCAGTAGCGAGCGGCACACAAGTGGCTACACCTTC
TRBV18,-,-,TRBJ2-3,CASTFFGGPDTQYF,TGTGCCAGCACCTTCTTCGGGGGGCCAGATACGCAGTATTTT
TRBV6-6,TRBD1,-,TRBJ1-5,CASRPTGDSNQPQHF,TGTGCCAGCAGACCCACAGGGGATAGCAATCAGCCCCAGCATTTT
TRBV4-2,TRBD2,-,TRBJ2-2,CASSDSGGSDTGELFF,TGTGCCAGCAGCGATAGCGGGGGGTCAGACACCGGGGAGCTGTTTTTT
TRBV3-1/TRBV3-2,TRBD1,-,TRBJ2-5,CASSAILGQGGEETQYF,TGTGCCAGCAGCGCTATACTAGGACAGGGGGGGGAGGAGACCCAGTACTTC
TRBV7-3,TRBD1,-,TRBJ1-2,CASSLHGDRDSQGYTF,TGTGCCAGCAGCTTACATGGTGACAGGGATTCTCAGGGCTACACCTTC
TRBV5-5,TRBD1,once,TRBJ1-1,CASSYGTVPLGAFF,TGTGCCAGCAGCTACGGGACAGTACCTTTGGGAGCTTTCTTT